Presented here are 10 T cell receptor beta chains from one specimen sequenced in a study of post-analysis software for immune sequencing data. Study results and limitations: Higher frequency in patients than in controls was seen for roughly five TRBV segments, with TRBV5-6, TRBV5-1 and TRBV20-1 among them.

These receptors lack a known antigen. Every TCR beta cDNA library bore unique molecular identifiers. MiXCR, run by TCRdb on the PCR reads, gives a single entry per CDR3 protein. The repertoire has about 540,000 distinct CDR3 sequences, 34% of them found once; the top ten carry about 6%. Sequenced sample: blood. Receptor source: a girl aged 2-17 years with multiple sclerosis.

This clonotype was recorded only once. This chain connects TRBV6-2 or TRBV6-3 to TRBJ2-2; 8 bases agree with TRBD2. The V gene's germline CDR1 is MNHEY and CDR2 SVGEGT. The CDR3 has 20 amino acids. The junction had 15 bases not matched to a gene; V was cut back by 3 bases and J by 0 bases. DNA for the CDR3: TGTGCCAGCAGTTATATTTTCGGAAGCGGGGGACCGACGAACACCGGGGAGCTGTTTTTT. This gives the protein CASSYIFGSGGPTNTGELFF.

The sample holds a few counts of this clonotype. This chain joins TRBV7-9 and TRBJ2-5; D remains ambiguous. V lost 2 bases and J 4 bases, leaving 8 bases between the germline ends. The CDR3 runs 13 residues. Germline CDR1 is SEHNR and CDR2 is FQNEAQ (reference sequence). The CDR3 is CASSLSTTETQYF. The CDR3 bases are TGTGCCAGCAGCTTAAGCACGACAGAGACCCAGTACTTC. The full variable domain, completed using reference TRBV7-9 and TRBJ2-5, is DTGVSQNPRHKITKRGQNVTFRCDPISEHNRLYWYRQTLGQGPEFLTYFQNEAQLEKSRLLSDRFSAERPKGSFSTLEIQRTEQGDSAMYLCASSLSTTETQYFGPGTRLLVL.

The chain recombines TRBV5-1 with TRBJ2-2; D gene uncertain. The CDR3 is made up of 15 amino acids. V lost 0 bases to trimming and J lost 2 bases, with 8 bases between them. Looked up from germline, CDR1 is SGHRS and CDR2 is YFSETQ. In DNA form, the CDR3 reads TGCGCCAGCAGCTTGGCCTCGGTTAACACCGGGGAGCTGTTTTTT. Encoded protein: CASSLASVNTGELFF.

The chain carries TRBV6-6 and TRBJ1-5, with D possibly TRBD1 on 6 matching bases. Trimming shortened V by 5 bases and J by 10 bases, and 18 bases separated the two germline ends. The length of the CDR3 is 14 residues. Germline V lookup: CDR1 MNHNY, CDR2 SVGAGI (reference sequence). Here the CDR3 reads CASSTHPGTTPQHF. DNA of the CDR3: TGTGCCAGCAGTACGCACCCCGGGACAACACCCCAGCATTTT.

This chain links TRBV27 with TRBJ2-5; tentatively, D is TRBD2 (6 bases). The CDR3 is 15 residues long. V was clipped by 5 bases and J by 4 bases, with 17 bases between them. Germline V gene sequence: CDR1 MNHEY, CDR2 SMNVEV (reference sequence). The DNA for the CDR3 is TGTGCCAGCAGTAACTTTGGCGGGGTGGGAGAGACCCAGTACTTC. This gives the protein CASSNFGGVGETQYF.

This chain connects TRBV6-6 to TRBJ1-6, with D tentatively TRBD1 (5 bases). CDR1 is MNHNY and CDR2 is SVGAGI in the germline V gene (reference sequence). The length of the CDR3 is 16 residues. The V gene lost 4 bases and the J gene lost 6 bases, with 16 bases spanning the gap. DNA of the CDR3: TGTGCCAGCAGTTCAACAGGCTCCCGGGGTAATTCACCCCTCCACTTT. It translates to CASSSTGSRGNSPLHF.

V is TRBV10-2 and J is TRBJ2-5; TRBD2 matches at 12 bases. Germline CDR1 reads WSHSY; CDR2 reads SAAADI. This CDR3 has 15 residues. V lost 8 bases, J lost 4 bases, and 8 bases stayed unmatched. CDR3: CASGAWTSGTETQYF. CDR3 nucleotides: TGCGCCAGCGGCGCCTGGACTAGCGGGACAGAGACCCAGTACTTC.

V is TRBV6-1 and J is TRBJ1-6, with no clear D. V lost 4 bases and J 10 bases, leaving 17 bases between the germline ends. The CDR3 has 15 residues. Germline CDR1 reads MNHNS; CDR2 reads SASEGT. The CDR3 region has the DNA TGTGCCAGCAGTGGTCTCAGTCCTCCTGGATCACCCCTCCACTTT. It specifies CASSGLSPPGSPLHF.

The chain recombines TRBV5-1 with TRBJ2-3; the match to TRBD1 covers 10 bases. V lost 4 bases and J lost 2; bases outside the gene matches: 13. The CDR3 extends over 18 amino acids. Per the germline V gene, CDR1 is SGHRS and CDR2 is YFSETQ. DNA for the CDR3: TGCGCCAGCAGCATCCAGAGTCGGGACAGGGGTTTCACAGATACGCAGTATTTT. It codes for CASSIQSRDRGFTDTQYF. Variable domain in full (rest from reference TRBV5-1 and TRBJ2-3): KAGVTQTPRYLIKTRGQQVTLSCSPISGHRSVSWYQQTPGQGLQFLFEYFSETQRNKGNFPGRFSGRQFSNSRSEMNVSTLELGDSALYLCASSIQSRDRGFTDTQYFGPGTRLTVL.

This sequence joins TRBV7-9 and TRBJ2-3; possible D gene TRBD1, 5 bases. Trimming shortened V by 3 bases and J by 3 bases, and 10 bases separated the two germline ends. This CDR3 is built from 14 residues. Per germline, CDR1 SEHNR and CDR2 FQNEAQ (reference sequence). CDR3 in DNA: TGTGCCAGCAGCTTGGACATCGCGACAGATACGCAGTATTTT. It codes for CASSLDIATDTQYF.